This T cell receptor beta chain was captured in a study of shared clonotypes between healthy human individuals. This clone appeared a few times. Between the trimmed V and J ends, which lost 10 bases and 7 bases, there was a span of 16 bases. Germline V CDR1 and CDR2: LNHDA, SQIVND (reference sequence). The CDR3 spans 13 residues. Method: immunoSEQ multiplex PCR; TCRdb's copy keeps in-frame clones and lacks some. The sample has some 450,000 clones; roughly four fifths are singletons. Sequencing was carried out using PBMCs. This TCR came from a woman in her 40s in good health. Some clones in this sample may be carry-over from other donors' samples. The gene calls are TRBV19 and TRBJ1-4; D perhaps matches TRBD1 (5 bases). In DNA, the CDR3 is TGTGCCACCTCTGGGGCAGTTGGTGAAAAACTGTTTTTT. Encoded protein: CATSGAVGEKLFF.